The sequence of this T cell receptor beta chain was determined in a study of blood T cell repertoires in COVID-19. Study context: From the United States, Italy and Spain came samples of acute and convalescent COVID-19.

Methods used by the authors: Quantification of nucleated cells was approximated via reference gene primer amplification. The assay was immunoSEQ multiplex PCR, and TCRdb's table has in-frame clones only and misses some. V and J calls and clone size are copied from that table; D and trimming were computed from the DNA. Of about 260,000 clones in the sample, around 90% were seen once. V lost 4 bases and J 1 base, leaving 15 bases between the germline ends. The CDR3 has 16 residues. Per the germline V gene, CDR1 is SGHDT and CDR2 is YYEEEE. Sequences were obtained from peripheral blood. This chain joins TRBV5-6 and TRBJ1-5; D is perhaps TRBD1 (6 bases). The TCR originated in a woman aged 40 to 50 with acute or convalescent COVID-19. The CDR3 is CASSRNRVMSNQPQHF. CDR3 nucleotide sequence: TGTGCCAGCAGCCGGAACAGGGTTATGAGCAATCAGCCCCAGCATTTT.